The present TCR beta chain was sequenced within a study of T cell changes during pregnancy in multiple sclerosis. This CDR3 is built from 13 residues. V was cut by 0 bases and J by 5 bases, with 8 bases left in between. Germline CDR1 SGHTA, CDR2 FQGNSA. Libraries were prepared by immunoSEQ multiplex PCR; TCRdb keeps only in-frame clonotypes and omits some of them. This table holds over 45,000 clones, 85% to 90% found once. The sample here was peripheral blood, taken in the first trimester of pregnancy. V gene TRBV7-2 combines with J gene TRBJ2-7; D ambiguous. The receptor was isolated from a female donor in good health, enrolled as a control in a pregnancy study. The CDR3 loop reads CASSLARLHEQYF. The CDR3 DNA follows: TGTGCCAGCAGCTTAGCAAGACTTCACGAGCAGTACTTC.